The next 5 T cell receptor beta chains were all read from a single sample in a study of T cells in Graves' hyperthyroidism and ophthalmopathy. Regions amplified from RNA transcripts were the TCR beta CDR3 regions. Using the HTBI primer set, a first-round RT-PCR was run on the TCR CDR3. TCRdb re-called the multiplex PCR reads with MiXCR, one entry per CDR3 protein. The sample shows some 400,000 distinct CDR3 sequences, about 19% of them seen only once. The specimen sequenced was blood. These receptor sequences come from a woman aged 18-35 years with Graves' hyperthyroidism.

This clonotype occurred many times. The genes are TRBV7-2 and TRBJ1-1; 9 positions match TRBD1. The CDR3 covers 14 residues. Per germline, CDR1 SGHTA and CDR2 FQGNSA. V shed 6 bases and J 5 bases; nucleotides not matched to a gene: 7. CDR3 loop: CASRPDRGWTEAFF. CDR3 DNA: TGTGCCAGCAGACCAGACAGGGGGTGGACTGAAGCTTTCTTT. The full variable domain, rest sourced from reference TRBV7-2 and TRBJ1-1, is GAGVSQSPSNKVTEKGKDVELRCDPISGHTALYWYRQSLGQGLEFLIYFQGNSAPDKSGLPSDRFSAERTGGSVSTLTIQRTQQEDSAVYLCASRPDRGWTEAFFGQGTRLTVV.

This clonotype was counted ten times or more. This rearrangement joins TRBV20-1 to TRBJ2-2; 11 positions match TRBD2. The germline CDR1 and CDR2 sequences are DFQATT and SNEGSKA (reference sequence). This CDR3 spans 15 amino acids. Trimming cost V 2 bases and J 5 bases; bases outside gene matches: 4. Written as DNA, the CDR3 is TGCAGTGCTAGACTAGCGGGGGGCGGGACCGGGGAGCTGTTTTTT. Translation gives CSARLAGGGTGELFF.

A word on this clonotype: This may stem from a read error, because a much larger clone lies one nucleotide away. The chain couples TRBV28 to TRBJ2-7; D gene unclear. The CDR3 sequence is 12 residues long. CDR1 MDHEN and CDR2 SYDVKM come from the germline V gene. In DNA form, the CDR3 reads TGTGCCAGCAGTTTAAATGGCTACGAGCAGGACTTC. Translated, it gives CASSLNGYEQDF.

This clonotype was counted many times. The chain couples TRBV7-9 to TRBJ1-2; a weak D match, TRBD1 (6 bases). V gave up 3 bases and J gave up 6 bases, with 11 bases separating them. Germline values: CDR1 SEHNR, CDR2 FQNEAQ (reference sequence). The CDR3 extends over 13 amino acids. CDR3 in DNA: TGTGCCAGCAGCTTGTCAGGGGCCAATGGCTACACCTTC. This encodes CASSLSGANGYTF.

For this clonotype: Since a much larger clone is just one base distant, this may be a read error. The chain joins TRBV30 to TRBJ1-3; the D is unclear. The CDR3 loop spans 13 amino acids. Germline lookup yields CDR1 GTSNPN and CDR2 SVGIG (reference sequence). Here the CDR3 reads CAWSVNEGSTIYF. In DNA, the CDR3 is TGTGCCTGGAGTGTAAACGAAGGAAGCACCATATATTTT. The full variable domain, its missing parts supplied by reference TRBV30 and TRBJ1-3, is SQTIHQWPATLVQPVGSPLSLECTVEGTSNPNLYWYRQAAGRGLQLLFYSVGIGQISSEVPQNLSASRPQDRQFILSSKKLLLSDSGFYLCAWSVNEGSTIYFGEGSWLTVV.